This T cell receptor beta chain was profiled in a study of cytomegalovirus exposure and HLA in healthy donors. Germline V gene sequence: CDR1 MDHEN, CDR2 SYDVKM. The junction had 15 bases not matched to a gene; V was cut back by 5 bases and J by 10 bases. The CDR3 extends over 16 amino acids. The PCR was carried out with 60 Vbeta primers and 13 Jbeta primers. Profiled with immunoSEQ multiplex PCR; TCRdb holds only in-frame clones, not every one. The sample contains approximately 110,000 clones, about four fifths of which appear only once. Overall study findings and caveats: As was reported, the HLA-A and HLA-B alleles of most subjects were accurately predicted from TCR beta sequences. 16,951 TCR beta sequences were associated with HLA alleles at 0.05 false discovery rate in a later analysis.

With regard to this clone: Its antigen is currently unknown.

Sequences were obtained from PBMCs. The chain is built from TRBV28 and TRBJ2-3; 10 bases map to TRBD1. This clonotype was sampled from a man between 40 and 49 years old in good health and CMV-seronegative. CDR3 DNA: TGTGCCAGCAGTAAAAAACCGGGACAGGGGTTCGTCGCGCAGTATTTT. Residues: CASSKKPGQGFVAQYF.